The rows below give T cell receptor beta chains drawn from one sample of a study of OX40 agonist ivuxolimab in advanced cancers. This table comes from immunoSEQ multiplex PCR, and its TCRdb copy is limited to in-frame clones, with some not included. The sample lists roughly 50,000 clones, 80% occurring once. The sequencing here drew on CD4+ or CD8+ T cells sorted from blood, taken in a trial of the OX40 agonist ivuxolimab. These receptors originate from an adult with an advanced solid tumor such as melanoma, head and neck, liver or kidney cancer. Each CDR3 is given with its conserved first and last residue. A D gene is named only where the DNA matches it firmly. The size field is filled for only some rows; it gives once, few, many or a size class.

J gene: TRBJ1-5
clone size: NA
V gene: TRBV18
D gene: TRBD1
CDR3 DNA: TGTGCCAGCTCACCTGCGGACAGGTTAAATCAGCCCCAGCATTTT
CDR3 protein: CASSPADRLNQPQHF

J gene: TRBJ1-1
clone size: NA
V gene: TRBV18
D gene: NA
CDR3 DNA: TGTGCCAGCTCACTAGGGCAGGGTTTGGGGAACACTGAAGCTTTCTTT
CDR3 protein: CASSLGQGLGNTEAFF

J gene: TRBJ2-7
clone size: NA
V gene: TRBV12-1
D gene: NA
CDR3 DNA: TGTGCCAGGGGATCCGGGACAGGGAGCTCCTACGAGCAGTACTTC
CDR3 protein: CARGSGTGSSYEQYF

J gene: TRBJ1-1
clone size: NA
V gene: TRBV19
D gene: NA
CDR3 DNA: TGTGCCAGTACCCGGGGCAGGGGAGCCCCAAACACTGAAGCTTTCTTT
CDR3 protein: CASTRGRGAPNTEAFF

J gene: TRBJ1-2
clone size: NA
V gene: TRBV19
D gene: NA
CDR3 DNA: TGTGCCAGTAGTATAGTGGGGCATGGCTACACCTTC
CDR3 protein: CASSIVGHGYTF

J gene: TRBJ2-7
clone size: NA
V gene: TRBV25-1
D gene: NA
CDR3 DNA: TGTGCCAGCAGTGAATACAGCTCCTACGAGCAGTACTTC
CDR3 protein: CASSEYSSYEQYF

J gene: TRBJ2-3
clone size: NA
V gene: TRBV7-9
D gene: NA
CDR3 DNA: TGTGCCAGCAGCTCATCTCCGTTACTAGCAAAAGATACGCAGTATTTT
CDR3 protein: CASSSSPLLAKDTQYF

J gene: TRBJ1-3
clone size: few
V gene: TRBV9
D gene: NA
CDR3 DNA: TGTGCCAGCAGCGCCCCGGGGGGCCTAGGAAACACCATATATTTT
CDR3 protein: CASSAPGGLGNTIYF

J gene: TRBJ1-1
clone size: few
V gene: TRBV4-1
D gene: NA
CDR3 DNA: TGCGCCAGCAGCCAAACTTTCTTT
CDR3 protein: CASSQTFF

J gene: TRBJ1-1
clone size: NA
V gene: TRBV5-1
D gene: NA
CDR3 DNA: TGCGCCAGCAGCCTTGGGACGGCCCAGAACACTGAAGCTTTCTTT
CDR3 protein: CASSLGTAQNTEAFF

J gene: TRBJ2-1
clone size: NA
V gene: TRBV12-5
D gene: NA
CDR3 DNA: TGTGCTAGTGGTCCCATGAGCTCCTACAATGAGCAGTTCTTC
CDR3 protein: CASGPMSSYNEQFF

J gene: TRBJ2-3
clone size: NA
V gene: TRBV5-6
D gene: NA
CDR3 DNA: TGTGCCAGCAGCCGGGGCCTCTCGGAAGGAGATACGCAGTATTTT
CDR3 protein: CASSRGLSEGDTQYF

J gene: TRBJ1-1
clone size: NA
V gene: TRBV5-6
D gene: NA
CDR3 DNA: TGTGCCAGCAGTCCTCAGGGTCTCGCTAATGAAGCTTTCTTT
CDR3 protein: CASSPQGLANEAFF

J gene: TRBJ1-4
clone size: NA
V gene: TRBV5-4
D gene: NA
CDR3 DNA: TGTGCCAGCAGCCCGGGAGGGGTATCCCGCACAACTAATGAAAAACTGTTTTTT
CDR3 protein: CASSPGGVSRTTNEKLFF

J gene: TRBJ1-2
clone size: NA
V gene: TRBV11-3
D gene: NA
CDR3 DNA: TGTGCCAGCAGCCCATTAACCCAGAAATTTAACTATGGCTACACCTTC
CDR3 protein: CASSPLTQKFNYGYTF

J gene: TRBJ2-3
clone size: NA
V gene: TRBV7-6
D gene: TRBD2
CDR3 DNA: TGTGCCAGCAGCAGCAGACTAGCGGGGGGGCCAGATACGCAGTATTTT
CDR3 protein: CASSSRLAGGPDTQYF

J gene: TRBJ1-2
clone size: few
V gene: TRBV7-9
D gene: NA
CDR3 DNA: TGTGCCAGCAGCGGTACAGGGTTCAGCTACACCTTC
CDR3 protein: CASSGTGFSYTF

J gene: TRBJ1-1
clone size: medium-sized
V gene: TRBV19
D gene: NA
CDR3 DNA: TGTGCCAGTAGTATAGCGTTGGGCGAGGAGAACACTGAAGCTTTCTTT
CDR3 protein: CASSIALGEENTEAFF

J gene: TRBJ2-7
clone size: NA
V gene: TRBV5-6
D gene: NA
CDR3 DNA: TGTGCCAGCAGCTTCGGCCTCTCCTACGAGCAGTACTTC
CDR3 protein: CASSFGLSYEQYF

J gene: TRBJ1-4
clone size: NA
V gene: TRBV6-6
D gene: NA
CDR3 DNA: TGTGCCAGCAGTTACTCCCAGGGGAAGAATGAAAAACTGTTTTTT
CDR3 protein: CASSYSQGKNEKLFF

J gene: TRBJ2-3
clone size: few
V gene: TRBV5-1
D gene: NA
CDR3 DNA: TGCGCCAGCAGCCTGGCGGGTTTCACAGATACGCAGTATTTT
CDR3 protein: CASSLAGFTDTQYF

J gene: TRBJ1-4
clone size: NA
V gene: TRBV30
D gene: TRBD1
CDR3 DNA: TGTGCCTGGAGTAACAGGACAGGGACAACCGTAAAACTGTTTTTT
CDR3 protein: CAWSNRTGTTVKLFF

J gene: TRBJ1-3
clone size: NA
V gene: TRBV19
D gene: NA
CDR3 DNA: TGTGCCAGTAGTATCTCAGTTCGGCCCTCTGGAAACACCATATATTTT
CDR3 protein: CASSISVRPSGNTIYF

J gene: TRBJ1-5
clone size: NA
V gene: TRBV18
D gene: NA
CDR3 DNA: TGTGCCAGCTCACCGGGTGGACAGCCCCAGCATTTT
CDR3 protein: CASSPGGQPQHF

J gene: TRBJ2-2
clone size: NA
V gene: TRBV19
D gene: TRBD2
CDR3 DNA: TGTGCCAGTACAGGACTAGCGGGCCGTTCGAACACCGGGGAGCTGTTTTTT
CDR3 protein: CASTGLAGRSNTGELFF

J gene: TRBJ2-1
clone size: NA
V gene: TRBV11-2
D gene: NA
CDR3 DNA: TGTGCCAGCAGCCCCGGGGCAGGGCTAGTATCCTACAATGAGCAGTTCTTC
CDR3 protein: CASSPGAGLVSYNEQFF

J gene: TRBJ1-4
clone size: NA
V gene: TRBV25-1
D gene: TRBD1
CDR3 DNA: TGTGCCAGCAAACTATCCGGGACAGGGTTGGAAAAACTGTTTTTT
CDR3 protein: CASKLSGTGLEKLFF

J gene: TRBJ2-7
clone size: once
V gene: TRBV5-1
D gene: NA
CDR3 DNA: TGCGCCAGCAGCTTGGAGGGCGGGGGCTGGGCCTACGAGCAGTACTTC
CDR3 protein: CASSLEGGGWAYEQYF

J gene: TRBJ1-6
clone size: NA
V gene: TRBV5-4
D gene: NA
CDR3 DNA: TGCGCCAGCAGCCAAGGGGCCGGGGGGCTAGGTTCACCCCTCCACTTT
CDR3 protein: CASSQGAGGLGSPLHF

J gene: TRBJ1-2
clone size: NA
V gene: TRBV29-1
D gene: TRBD1
CDR3 DNA: TGCAGCGTTCCGGACAGGGGTGGAGGCTACACCTTC
CDR3 protein: CSVPDRGGGYTF

J gene: TRBJ2-5
clone size: NA
V gene: TRBV18
D gene: NA
CDR3 DNA: TGTGCCAGCTCACCACCGACAGGACAAGAGACCCAGTACTTC
CDR3 protein: CASSPPTGQETQYF

J gene: TRBJ1-3
clone size: NA
V gene: TRBV11-2
D gene: NA
CDR3 DNA: TGTGCCAGCAGCTTACGGGGCACCATATATTTT
CDR3 protein: CASSLRGTIYF

J gene: TRBJ2-2
clone size: NA
V gene: TRBV28
D gene: NA
CDR3 DNA: TGTGCCAGCACACCCCAAGGGGGGTGGACCGGGGAGCTGTTTTTT
CDR3 protein: CASTPQGGWTGELFF

J gene: TRBJ2-3
clone size: NA
V gene: TRBV30
D gene: NA
CDR3 DNA: TGTGCCTGGAGTGTACTAGCAAGCGGCACAGATACGCAGTATTTT
CDR3 protein: CAWSVLASGTDTQYF

J gene: TRBJ2-7
clone size: large
V gene: TRBV10-1
D gene: TRBD1
CDR3 DNA: TGCGCCAGCAGTGATGACAGGGCGCTTTCCGAGCAGTACTTC
CDR3 protein: CASSDDRALSEQYF

J gene: TRBJ1-1
clone size: NA
V gene: TRBV7-2
D gene: NA
CDR3 DNA: TGTGCCAGCAGCTTAGTACGGGGGTACACTGAAGCTTTCTTT
CDR3 protein: CASSLVRGYTEAFF

J gene: TRBJ1-2
clone size: NA
V gene: TRBV4-1
D gene: NA
CDR3 DNA: TGCGCCAGCAGCCAAGAGGGGAGTAACTATGGCTACACCTTC
CDR3 protein: CASSQEGSNYGYTF

J gene: TRBJ1-3
clone size: few
V gene: TRBV5-1
D gene: NA
CDR3 DNA: TGCGCCAGCAGCTTGGAGGGCCGGGGCGGGCTTGACACCATATATTTT
CDR3 protein: CASSLEGRGGLDTIYF

J gene: TRBJ2-2
clone size: NA
V gene: TRBV14
D gene: TRBD1
CDR3 DNA: TGTGCCAGCAGCCAGCTAGGGACAGGGACCACCGGGGAGCTGTTTTTT
CDR3 protein: CASSQLGTGTTGELFF

J gene: TRBJ1-3
clone size: medium-sized
V gene: TRBV6-5
D gene: NA
CDR3 DNA: TGTGCCAGCCACCGGCACTCCGGGGACACCATATATTTT
CDR3 protein: CASHRHSGDTIYF

J gene: TRBJ2-3
clone size: NA
V gene: TRBV5-1
D gene: TRBD1
CDR3 DNA: TGCGCCAGCAGCCGACAGGGAGATACGCAGTATTTT
CDR3 protein: CASSRQGDTQYF

J gene: TRBJ1-3
clone size: NA
V gene: TRBV10-2
D gene: NA
CDR3 DNA: TGCGCCAGCAGTGAGTACAGGGCTTCTGGAAACACCATATATTTT
CDR3 protein: CASSEYRASGNTIYF

J gene: TRBJ2-7
clone size: NA
V gene: TRBV28
D gene: TRBD1
CDR3 DNA: TGTGCCAGCAGCAGCACCGGGACAGGACGCTACGAGCAGTACTTC
CDR3 protein: CASSSTGTGRYEQYF

J gene: TRBJ2-7
clone size: NA
V gene: TRBV9
D gene: TRBD2
CDR3 DNA: TGTGCCAGCAGCTCCTACCTTGCTAGCGGGAGCTACGAGCAGTACTTC
CDR3 protein: CASSSYLASGSYEQYF

J gene: TRBJ2-1
clone size: NA
V gene: TRBV9
D gene: TRBD2
CDR3 DNA: TGTGCCAGCAGCACCCGACTAGCGGGAGGTGTCAATGAGCAGTTCTTC
CDR3 protein: CASSTRLAGGVNEQFF

J gene: TRBJ1-1
clone size: NA
V gene: TRBV27
D gene: TRBD1
CDR3 DNA: TGTGCCAGCAGTTTAAACAGGGGAAATTCGGCTTTCTTT
CDR3 protein: CASSLNRGNSAFF

J gene: TRBJ1-4
clone size: NA
V gene: TRBV29-1
D gene: TRBD1
CDR3 DNA: TGCAGCGTTAGATCAAGGACAGGGGGGGCTAATGAAAAACTGTTTTTT
CDR3 protein: CSVRSRTGGANEKLFF

J gene: TRBJ2-4
clone size: NA
V gene: TRBV25-1
D gene: NA
CDR3 DNA: TGTGCCAGCAGCCTACACAGGGACAACATTCAGTACTTC
CDR3 protein: CASSLHRDNIQYF

J gene: TRBJ1-1
clone size: few
V gene: TRBV28
D gene: NA
CDR3 DNA: TGTGCCAGCAGTGAGAGGGGTGGGGACACTGAAGCTTTCTTT
CDR3 protein: CASSERGGDTEAFF

J gene: TRBJ2-3
clone size: NA
V gene: TRBV7-2
D gene: NA
CDR3 DNA: TGTGCCAGCAGCTTAGCGGGCCCCACAGATACGCAGTATTTT
CDR3 protein: CASSLAGPTDTQYF

J gene: TRBJ1-3
clone size: NA
V gene: TRBV6-6
D gene: NA
CDR3 DNA: TGTGCCAGCAGTTACTATAGCTCTGGAAACACCATATATTTT
CDR3 protein: CASSYYSSGNTIYF

J gene: TRBJ1-2
clone size: NA
V gene: TRBV7-9
D gene: NA
CDR3 DNA: TGTGCCAGCAGCTCAGAGACCGACAACTATGGCTACACCTTC
CDR3 protein: CASSSETDNYGYTF

J gene: TRBJ2-7
clone size: NA
V gene: TRBV5-1
D gene: NA
CDR3 DNA: TGCGCCAGCAGCTTAACGCGTTCCAAATACGAGCAGTACTTC
CDR3 protein: CASSLTRSKYEQYF

J gene: TRBJ2-7
clone size: NA
V gene: TRBV30
D gene: NA
CDR3 DNA: TGTGCCTGGATGGCGTCGGGGGACAGTTCCTACGAGCAGTACTTC
CDR3 protein: CAWMASGDSSYEQYF

J gene: TRBJ2-2
clone size: NA
V gene: TRBV14
D gene: NA
CDR3 DNA: TGTGCCAGCAGCCGAGCCGGGCCGAACACCGGGGAGCTGTTTTTT
CDR3 protein: CASSRAGPNTGELFF

J gene: TRBJ2-7
clone size: NA
V gene: TRBV6-6
D gene: TRBD2
CDR3 DNA: TGTGCCAGCAGTTATGGGACTAGCGCCTGCGAGCAGTACTTC
CDR3 protein: CASSYGTSACEQYF

J gene: TRBJ2-7
clone size: NA
V gene: TRBV6-6
D gene: NA
CDR3 DNA: TGTGCCAGCAGTTACTCGAGCGGTCAGGTCGCCGAGCAGTACTTC
CDR3 protein: CASSYSSGQVAEQYF

J gene: TRBJ1-1
clone size: NA
V gene: TRBV7-2
D gene: NA
CDR3 DNA: TGTGCCAGCAGCTTAGCGAAGGCGGGCGAAGCTTTCTTT
CDR3 protein: CASSLAKAGEAFF

J gene: TRBJ2-1
clone size: NA
V gene: TRBV5-4
D gene: TRBD1
CDR3 DNA: TGTGCCAGCAGCCTAGGACAGGGTCAAGGATTCTCCTACAATGAGCAGTTCTTC
CDR3 protein: CASSLGQGQGFSYNEQFF